This T cell receptor (beta chain) came from a study of blood T cell repertoires in COVID-19. This clone was seen just once. This CDR3 spans 13 amino acids. Germline V gene lookup returns CDR1 MDHEN and CDR2 SYDVKM. After removal of 6 bases from V and 3 bases from J, the junction contained 3 bases not matched to a gene. Sequencing used immunoSEQ multiplex PCR; TCRdb keeps in-frame clones, though not all of them. This table holds under 150,000 clones, 75% to 90% found once. Sequenced material: peripheral blood. The sequence derives from a human donor in a cohort sampled during active COVID-19. The chain has TRBV28 and TRBJ1-2, with 8 nucleotides matching TRBD1. This chain's CDR3 is CASRMTGDYGYTF. In DNA form, the CDR3 reads TGTGCCAGCAGGATGACAGGGGACTATGGCTACACCTTC.